This T cell receptor beta chain is from a study of T cells in Graves' hyperthyroidism and ophthalmopathy. Study-wide results and caveats: Most expanded thyroid clonotypes above 0.001 also appeared in blood.

Hyperthyroidism patients were newly diagnosed, had disease duration under 2 months, and were aged 18 to 65 years. Exclusion of patients followed from uncontrolled infection, other autoimmune disease, pregnancy or lactation. Together with thyroid ultrasound, orbital computed tomography, serum thyroxine and TRAb, clinical symptoms were used for diagnoses. Using RNA transcripts as the source, TCR beta CDR3 regions were amplified. The HTBI primer set was used in a first-round RT-PCR of the TCR CDR3. Using its own MiXCR run on the multiplex PCR reads, TCRdb lists one record per CDR3 protein. The sample consists of some 620,000 distinct CDR3 sequences, around 15% of them appearing once. This clonotype was seen only once. Its antigen is unidentified. CDR1 and CDR2 (germline): LNHDA, SQIVND (reference sequence). CDR3 length equals 18 residues. J lost 3 bases, V lost 2 bases, and 6 bases had no gene match.

This TCR was sampled from a woman aged 25 to 45 with Graves' hyperthyroidism. The J gene is TRBJ2-1, the V gene TRBV19; 14 bases map to TRBD2. What was sequenced was blood. The CDR3 nucleotides read TGTGCCAGTAGTATAACAGGCGGGACTAGCGGGAGCTACAATGAGCAGTTCTTC. Residues: CASSITGGTSGSYNEQFF.